This entry lists 8 T cell receptor beta chains sequenced from one sample in a study of T cell responses to AZD1222 COVID-19 vaccine. Profiling relied on immunoSEQ multiplex PCR, and the TCRdb table lists in-frame clones only, not all of them. The sample gives about 120,000 clones, approximately 89% of which show up once; under 7% is in the top ten. This specimen consisted of peripheral blood, obtained on day 0 of AZD1222 vaccination. All receptors derive from an adult in good health.

The V gene is TRBV18, the J gene TRBJ1-1; 12 bases are a match to TRBD1. Germline CDR1 KGHSH, CDR2 LQKENI. The CDR3 covers 17 residues. After removal of 6 bases from V and 1 base from J, the junction contained 9 bases not matched to a gene. The CDR3 coding sequence is TGTGCCAGCTCCCAAATCACGGGACAGGGGGCGAACACTGAAGCTTTCTTT. Amino acids: CASSQITGQGANTEAFF.

This chain links TRBV7-9 with TRBJ2-1, with 8 positions matching TRBD2. This CDR3 has 17 residues. Losses at the gene ends were 1 base for V and 3 bases for J; bases not matched to a gene: 8. The germline CDR1 and CDR2 sequences are SEHNR and FQNEAQ (reference sequence). In DNA form, the CDR3 reads TGTGCCAGCAGCTTAGGGGTAAGCGGGAGCAGCTACAATGAGCAGTTCTTC. Protein sequence: CASSLGVSGSSYNEQFF.

V gene TRBV27 combines with J gene TRBJ1-2, with D perhaps TRBD1 (5 bases). There are 12 residues in the CDR3. The V gene lost 6 bases and the J gene lost 6 bases, with 11 bases spanning the gap. CDR1 is MNHEY and CDR2 is SMNVEV in the germline V gene (reference sequence). The CDR3 DNA is TGTGCCAGCAGAGGCAGAGGGGATGGCTACACCTTC. This encodes CASRGRGDGYTF.

The chain has TRBV3-1 (or the pseudogene TRBV3-2) and TRBJ2-7; possible D gene TRBD1, 6 bases. This CDR3 has 14 amino acids. V was cut by 5 bases and J by 3 bases, with 14 bases left in between. CDR1 is LGHDT, CDR2 YNNKEL, per germline (reference sequence). The CDR3 loop reads CASSETWDNYEQYF. The CDR3 coding sequence is TGTGCCAGCAGCGAAACTTGGGACAACTACGAGCAGTACTTC.

This clone has just one count. This sequence joins TRBV10-3 and TRBJ2-3; no clear D gene. The germline gives CDR1 ENHRY, CDR2 SYGVKD. The V end lost 0 bases, the J end lost 0 bases, and 10 bases lay between the germline ends. The CDR3 consists of 16 residues. In DNA form, the CDR3 reads TGTGCCATCAGTGAGTCGGAGCAGATAAGCACAGATACGCAGTATTTT. Its protein is CAISESEQISTDTQYF.

The chain has TRBV6-5 and TRBJ2-1; 9 positions agree with TRBD2. Per the germline V gene, CDR1 is MNHEY and CDR2 is SVGAGI. The CDR3 extends over 16 amino acids. V shed 0 bases and J 8 bases; nucleotides not matched to a gene: 8. The CDR3 protein is CASSYSAGGGKDEQFF. The CDR3 DNA reads as TGTGCCAGCAGTTACTCCGCGGGAGGGGGAAAGGATGAGCAGTTCTTC.

This sequence joins TRBV2 and TRBJ1-5; 9 positions match TRBD1. The CDR3 extends over 16 amino acids. CDR1 SNHLY and CDR2 FYNNEI come from the germline V gene. With V trimmed by 6 bases and J by 2 bases, 8 bases remained unmatched. The DNA of the CDR3 is TGTGCCAGCAGGACGGACAGGGGAAGAGGCAATCAGCCCCAGCATTTT. This encodes CASRTDRGRGNQPQHF. The whole variable domain, remainder taken from reference TRBV2 and TRBJ1-5, is EPEVTQTPSHQVTQMGQEVILRCVPISNHLYFYWYRQILGQKVEFLVSFYNNEISEKSEIFDDQFSVERPDGSNFTLKIRSTKLEDSAMYFCASRTDRGRGNQPQHFGDGTRLSIL.

Only a few counts were recorded for this clone. This chain uses TRBV27 with TRBJ2-7, with 10 bases matching TRBD2. Germline loops: CDR1 MNHEY, CDR2 SMNVEV (reference sequence). With V trimmed by 2 bases and J by 0 bases, 10 bases remained unmatched. The CDR3 length is 18 residues. CDR3 protein: CASSLKYRLAGASYEQYF. The CDR3 DNA follows: TGTGCCAGCAGTTTAAAATACCGGCTAGCGGGAGCCTCCTACGAGCAGTACTTC.